The T cell receptor beta chain described here comes from a study of T-cell memory formation after mild COVID-19. This clonotype was detected only a few times. Its matching antigen is unknown. The CDR3 covers 13 residues. The germline gives CDR1 SGHTA, CDR2 FQGNSA. With V trimmed by 3 bases and J by 5 bases, 3 bases remained unmatched. TCRdb reanalysed the 5' RACE reads using MiXCR and keeps one entry per CDR3 protein. The table has tens of thousands of distinct CDR3 sequences, 6% to 8% seen once. General observations from the study: Clones from the second wave (peaking day 37) had unconfirmed SARS-CoV-2 specificity. CD4+ contracting clones lay mainly in CM and EM, CD8+ ones in EMRA.

Sequenced material: PBMCs or a T cell subset sorted from them (not recorded which). This rearrangement joins TRBV7-2 to TRBJ2-7; 8 nucleotides match TRBD1. This receptor was taken from a man younger than 35 who had mild COVID-19 (a few samples of this study predate the infection). Cell type and time point are not known. The CDR3 loop is CASSLGQENEQYF. DNA for the CDR3: TGTGCCAGCAGCTTGGGACAGGAAAACGAGCAGTACTTC.